A single sample gave rise to the 6 T cell receptor beta chains below, sequenced in a study of cytomegalovirus exposure and HLA in healthy donors (dated 2017 in TCRdb). Library creation used the immunoSEQ multiplex PCR assay. A mixture of 60 forward primers for TCR Vbeta segments and 13 reverse primers for TCR Jbeta segments was used in the multiplex PCR. TCRdb provides this immuneACCESS table in a form limited to in-frame rearrangements. Some clones are lacking; in checked studies, under half of them reflect an unresolved V gene, and why the rest are absent is not known. In all, the sample holds roughly 190,000 clones, and more than 75% of those were seen once. Roughly 0.8% of the sample is held by the ten biggest clonotypes. The source material was PBMCs. The source of these receptors is a woman aged 18-29 years in good health and CMV-seronegative.

The chain links TRBV30 to TRBJ1-4, with D unclear. Germline V lookup: CDR1 GTSNPN, CDR2 SVGIG (reference sequence). Trimming removed 2 bases at V and 5 bases at J, with 15 bases between. CDR3 size: 15 residues. CDR3: CAWSTFGGNNEKLFF. Here the CDR3 DNA reads TGTGCCTGGAGTACCTTTGGAGGGAACAATGAAAAACTGTTTTTT.

V is TRBV2 and J is TRBJ1-2, with 7 bases matching TRBD1. This CDR3 has 13 amino acids. CDR1 SNHLY and CDR2 FYNNEI come from the germline V gene. V was clipped by 2 bases and J by 8 bases; unmatched bases: 5. CDR3 nucleotide sequence: TGTGCCAGCAGTGAATCCGGGACAGCGGGCTACACCTTC. Its protein is CASSESGTAGYTF.

The CDR3 DNA reads as TGCGCCACCCTCCTCCTAGCGGGCTCCTACGAGCAGTACTTC. It encodes CATLLLAGSYEQYF. The rearrangement joins TRBV10-2 to TRBJ2-7, with 8 nucleotides matching TRBD2. Losses at the gene ends were 10 bases for V and 0 bases for J; bases not matched to a gene: 8. This CDR3 has 14 amino acids. CDR1 and CDR2 from the germline V gene are WSHSY and SAAADI.

This chain joins TRBV6-1 and TRBJ2-1; D is possibly TRBD1 (6 bases). The CDR3 runs 21 residues. V was cut by 2 bases and J by 5 bases, with 31 bases left in between. Germline V CDR1 and CDR2: MNHNS, SASEGT. The CDR3 sequence: CASSEILEVWGTNKKNNEQFF. The CDR3, as DNA: TGTGCCAGCAGTGAAATATTGGAGGTGTGGGGGACAAACAAAAAGAACAATGAGCAGTTCTTC.

The chain couples TRBV5-6 to TRBJ1-2; D gene unclear. Trimming pared 4 bases from V and 8 bases from J, leaving 18 bases between. This CDR3 is 14 amino acids long. CDR1 and CDR2 (germline): SGHDT, YYEEEE. The CDR3 bases are TGTGCCAGCAGCCCTTATCGATCCTCGAGCGGCTACACCTTC. It yields the protein CASSPYRSSSGYTF. Supplemented by reference TRBV5-6 and TRBJ1-2, the full variable domain reads DAGVTQSPTHLIKTRGQQVTLRCSPKSGHDTVSWYQQALGQGPQFIFQYYEEEERQRGNFPDRFSGHQFPNYSSELNVNALLLGDSALYLCASSPYRSSSGYTFGSGTRLTVV.

The chain links TRBV27 to TRBJ2-1; 11 nucleotides agree with TRBD2. Germline V lookup: CDR1 MNHEY, CDR2 SMNVEV (reference sequence). V dropped 2 bases and J dropped 9; count of bases not matched to a gene: 3. The CDR3 is 14 amino acids. DNA for the CDR3: TGTGCCAGCAGTTTAGGCCTAGCGGGGGGTGAGCAGTTCTTC. Protein product: CASSLGLAGGEQFF.